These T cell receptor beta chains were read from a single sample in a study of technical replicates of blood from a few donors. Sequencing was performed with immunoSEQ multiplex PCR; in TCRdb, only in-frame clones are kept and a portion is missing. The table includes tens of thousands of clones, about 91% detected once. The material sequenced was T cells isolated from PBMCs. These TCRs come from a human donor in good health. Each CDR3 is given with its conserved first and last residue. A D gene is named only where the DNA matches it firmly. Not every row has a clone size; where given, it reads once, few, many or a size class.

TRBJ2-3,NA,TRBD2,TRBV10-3,CAISDPGGDTQYF,TGTGCCATCAGTGACCCGGGGGGAGATACGCAGTATTTT
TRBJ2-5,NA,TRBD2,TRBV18,CASSPLKGLAGVSETQYF,TGTGCCAGCTCCCCTTTAAAGGGACTAGCGGGAGTAAGTGAGACCCAGTACTTC
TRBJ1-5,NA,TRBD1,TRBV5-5,CASSTGTGKEPQHF,TGTGCCAGCAGCACGGGGACAGGCAAGGAGCCCCAGCATTTT
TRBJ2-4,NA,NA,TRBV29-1,CSVGKGAKNIQYF,TGCAGCGTGGGTAAGGGGGCCAAAAACATTCAGTACTTC
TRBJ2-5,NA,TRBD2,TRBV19,CASRPPGLGKETQYF,TGTGCCAGTAGACCCCCGGGACTAGGAAAAGAGACCCAGTACTTC
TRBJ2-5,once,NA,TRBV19,CASRSQGQETQYF,TGTGCCAGTAGAAGCCAGGGGCAAGAGACCCAGTACTTC
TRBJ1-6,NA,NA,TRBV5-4,CASSLDRANSPLHF,TGTGCCAGCAGCTTGGACAGGGCTAATTCACCCCTCCACTTT
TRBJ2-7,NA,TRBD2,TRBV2,CASSDGTSISEQYF,TGTGCCAGCAGTGACGGGACTAGCATATCAGAGCAGTACTTC
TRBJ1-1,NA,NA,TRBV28,CACVGGTEAFF,TGTGCCTGCGTGGGGGGCACTGAAGCTTTCTTT
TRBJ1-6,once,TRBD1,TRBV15,CATSRDLTGGSRANSPLHF,TGTGCCACCAGCAGAGATCTGACAGGGGGAAGTCGGGCTAATTCACCCCTCCACTTT
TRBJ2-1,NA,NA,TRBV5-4,CACRRGGLEIAEQFF,TGTGCCTGTCGAAGGGGGGGATTAGAAATTGCTGAGCAGTTCTTC
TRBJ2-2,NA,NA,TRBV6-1,CAGSLAVNTGELFF,TGTGCCGGGTCTTTGGCGGTGAACACCGGGGAGCTGTTTTTT
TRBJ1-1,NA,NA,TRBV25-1,CASSVGPTEAFF,TGTGCCAGCAGTGTTGGGCCCACTGAAGCTTTCTTT
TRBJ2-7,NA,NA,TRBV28,CASSPRELYEQYF,TGTGCCAGCAGCCCGAGGGAACTTTACGAGCAGTACTTC
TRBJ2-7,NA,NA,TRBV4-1,CASSHGAPYEQYF,TGCGCCAGCAGTCATGGGGCACCTTACGAGCAGTACTTC
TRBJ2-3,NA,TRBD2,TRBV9,CASSTSGGLDHADTQYF,TGTGCCAGCAGCACGTCGGGAGGCCTAGACCACGCAGATACGCAGTATTTT